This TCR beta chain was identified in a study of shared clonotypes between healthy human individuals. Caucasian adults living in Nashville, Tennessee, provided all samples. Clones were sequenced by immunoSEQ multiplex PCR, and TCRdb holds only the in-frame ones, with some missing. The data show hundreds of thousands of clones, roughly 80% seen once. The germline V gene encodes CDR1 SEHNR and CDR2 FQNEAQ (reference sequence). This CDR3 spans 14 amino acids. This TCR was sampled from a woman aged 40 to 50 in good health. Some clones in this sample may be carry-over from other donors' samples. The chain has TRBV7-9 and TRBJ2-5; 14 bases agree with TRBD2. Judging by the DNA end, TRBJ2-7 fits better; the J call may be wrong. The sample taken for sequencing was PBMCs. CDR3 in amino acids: CASSQGLAGGEQYF. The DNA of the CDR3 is TGTGCCAGCAGCCAAGGACTAGCGGGAGGCGAGCAGTACTTC.